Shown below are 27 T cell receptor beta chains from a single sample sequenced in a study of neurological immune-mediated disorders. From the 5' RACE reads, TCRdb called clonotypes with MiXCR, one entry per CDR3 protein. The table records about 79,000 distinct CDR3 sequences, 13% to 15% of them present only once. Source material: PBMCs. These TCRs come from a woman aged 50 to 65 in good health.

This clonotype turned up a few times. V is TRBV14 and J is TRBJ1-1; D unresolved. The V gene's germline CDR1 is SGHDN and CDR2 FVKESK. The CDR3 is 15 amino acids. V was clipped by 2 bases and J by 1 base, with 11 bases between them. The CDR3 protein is CASSQRMLPNTEAFF. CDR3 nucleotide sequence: TGTGCCAGCAGCCAAAGGATGCTCCCGAACACTGAAGCTTTCTTT.

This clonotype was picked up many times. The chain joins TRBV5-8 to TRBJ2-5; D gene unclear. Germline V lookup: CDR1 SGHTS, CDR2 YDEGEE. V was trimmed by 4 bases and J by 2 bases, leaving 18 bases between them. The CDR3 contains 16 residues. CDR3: CASSQGGSQQQETQYF. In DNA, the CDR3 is TGTGCCAGCAGCCAAGGCGGCAGCCAACAACAAGAGACCCAGTACTTC.

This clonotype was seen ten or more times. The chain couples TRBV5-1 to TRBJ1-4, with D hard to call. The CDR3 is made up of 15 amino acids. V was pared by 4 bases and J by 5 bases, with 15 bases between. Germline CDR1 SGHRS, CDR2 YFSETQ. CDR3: CASSKDLTGNEKLFF. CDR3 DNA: TGCGCCAGCAGCAAGGACTTAACCGGAAATGAAAAACTGTTTTTT.

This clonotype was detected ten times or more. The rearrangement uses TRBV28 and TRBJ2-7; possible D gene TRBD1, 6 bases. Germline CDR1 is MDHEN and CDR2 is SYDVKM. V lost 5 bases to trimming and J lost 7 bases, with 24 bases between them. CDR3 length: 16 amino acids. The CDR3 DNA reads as TGTGCCAGCAGTAGAACACCAGGGGCCGGGGTGGGGGAGCAGTACTTC. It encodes CASSRTPGAGVGEQYF.

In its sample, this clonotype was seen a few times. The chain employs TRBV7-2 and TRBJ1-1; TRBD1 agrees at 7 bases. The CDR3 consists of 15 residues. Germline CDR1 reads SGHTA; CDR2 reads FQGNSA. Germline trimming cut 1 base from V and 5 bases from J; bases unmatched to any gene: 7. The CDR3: CASSLVGGAGTEAFF. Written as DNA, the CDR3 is TGTGCCAGCAGCTTAGTAGGGGGCGCCGGGACTGAAGCTTTCTTT.

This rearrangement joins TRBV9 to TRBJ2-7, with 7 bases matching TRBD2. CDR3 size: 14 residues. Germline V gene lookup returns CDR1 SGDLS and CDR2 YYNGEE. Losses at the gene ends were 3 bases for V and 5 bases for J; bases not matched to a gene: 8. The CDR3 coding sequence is TGTGCCAGCAGCGCCGGAGCGGGGCACAACGAGCAGTACTTC. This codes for CASSAGAGHNEQYF.

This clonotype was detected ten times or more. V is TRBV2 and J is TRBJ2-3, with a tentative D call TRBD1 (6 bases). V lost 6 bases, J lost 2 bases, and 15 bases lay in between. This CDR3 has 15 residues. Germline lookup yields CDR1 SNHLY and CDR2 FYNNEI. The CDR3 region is CASSSAAGDTDTQYF. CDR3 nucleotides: TGTGCCAGCAGCTCGGCGGCAGGGGACACAGATACGCAGTATTTT.

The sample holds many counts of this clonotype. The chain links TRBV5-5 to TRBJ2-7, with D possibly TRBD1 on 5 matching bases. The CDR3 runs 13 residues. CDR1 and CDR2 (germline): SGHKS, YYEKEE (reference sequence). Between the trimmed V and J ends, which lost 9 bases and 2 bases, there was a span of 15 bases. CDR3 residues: CATRSYRTYEQYF. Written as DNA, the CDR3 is TGTGCCACTCGCTCTTACAGGACCTACGAGCAGTACTTC.

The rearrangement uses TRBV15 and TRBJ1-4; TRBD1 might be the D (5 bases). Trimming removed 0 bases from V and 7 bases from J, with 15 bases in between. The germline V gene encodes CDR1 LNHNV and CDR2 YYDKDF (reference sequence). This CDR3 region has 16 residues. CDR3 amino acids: CATSRDLAGRGEKLFF. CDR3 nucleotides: TGTGCCACCAGCAGAGATCTGGCGGGAAGGGGTGAAAAACTGTTTTTT. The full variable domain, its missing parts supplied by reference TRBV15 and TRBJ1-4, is DAMVIQNPRYQVTQFGKPVTLSCSQTLNHNVMYWYQQKSSQAPKLLFHYYDKDFNNEADTPDNFQSRRPNTSFCFLDIRSPGLGDTAMYLCATSRDLAGRGEKLFFGSGTQLSVL.

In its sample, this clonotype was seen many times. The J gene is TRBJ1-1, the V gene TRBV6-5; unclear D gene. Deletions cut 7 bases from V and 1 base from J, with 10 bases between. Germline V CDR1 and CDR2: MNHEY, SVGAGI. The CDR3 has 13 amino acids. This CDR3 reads CASTPGKNTEAFF. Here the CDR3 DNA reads TGTGCCAGCACCCCGGGAAAGAACACTGAAGCTTTCTTT.

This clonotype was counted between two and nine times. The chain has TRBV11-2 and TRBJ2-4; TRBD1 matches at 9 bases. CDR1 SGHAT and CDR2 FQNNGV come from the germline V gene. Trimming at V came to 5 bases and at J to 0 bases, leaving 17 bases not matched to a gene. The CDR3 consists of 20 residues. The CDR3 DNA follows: TGTGCCAGCAGCCTCCGGACAGGGGCCCTCGGACCCTTAGCCAAAAACATTCAGTACTTC. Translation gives CASSLRTGALGPLAKNIQYF.

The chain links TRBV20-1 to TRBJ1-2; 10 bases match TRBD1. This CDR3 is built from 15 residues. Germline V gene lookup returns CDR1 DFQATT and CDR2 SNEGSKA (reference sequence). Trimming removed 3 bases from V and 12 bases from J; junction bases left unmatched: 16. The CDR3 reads CSARAAAGTGEQNTF. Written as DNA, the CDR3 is TGCAGTGCTAGGGCTGCCGCCGGGACAGGGGAGCAGAACACCTTC.

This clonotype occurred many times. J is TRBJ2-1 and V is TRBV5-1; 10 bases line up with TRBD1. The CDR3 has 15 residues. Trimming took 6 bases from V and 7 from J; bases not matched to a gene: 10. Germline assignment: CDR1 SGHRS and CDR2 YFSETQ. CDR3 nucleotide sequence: TGCGCCAGCACCTACGGACAGGGGGTTTCAAATGAGCAGTTCTTC. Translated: CASTYGQGVSNEQFF.

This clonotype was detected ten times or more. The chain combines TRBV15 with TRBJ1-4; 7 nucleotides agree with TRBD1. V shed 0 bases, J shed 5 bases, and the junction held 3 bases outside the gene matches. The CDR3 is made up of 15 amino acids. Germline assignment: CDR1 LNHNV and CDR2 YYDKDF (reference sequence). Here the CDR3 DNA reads TGTGCCACCAGCAGAGAACAGGGGACAAATGAAAAACTGTTTTTT. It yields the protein CATSREQGTNEKLFF.

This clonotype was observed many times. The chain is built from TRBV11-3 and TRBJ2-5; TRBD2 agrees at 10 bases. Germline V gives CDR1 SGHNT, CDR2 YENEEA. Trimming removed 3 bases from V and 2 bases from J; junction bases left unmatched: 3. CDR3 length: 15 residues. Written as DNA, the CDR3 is TGTGCCAGCAGCTTTTTAGCGGGAGGTCAAGAGACCCAGTACTTC. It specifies CASSFLAGGQETQYF. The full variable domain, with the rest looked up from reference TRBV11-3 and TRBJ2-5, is EAGVVQSPRYKIIEKKQPVAFWCNPISGHNTLYWYLQNLGQGPELLIRYENEEAVDDSQLPKDRFSAERLKGVDSTLKIQPAELGDSAVYLCASSFLAGGQETQYFGPGTRLLVL.

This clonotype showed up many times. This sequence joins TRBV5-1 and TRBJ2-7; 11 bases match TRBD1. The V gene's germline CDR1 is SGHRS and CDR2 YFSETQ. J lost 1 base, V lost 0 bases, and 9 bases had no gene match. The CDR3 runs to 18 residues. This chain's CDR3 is CASSLADSGTGGSYEQYF. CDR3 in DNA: TGCGCCAGCAGCTTGGCCGACTCCGGGACAGGGGGTTCCTACGAGCAGTACTTC.

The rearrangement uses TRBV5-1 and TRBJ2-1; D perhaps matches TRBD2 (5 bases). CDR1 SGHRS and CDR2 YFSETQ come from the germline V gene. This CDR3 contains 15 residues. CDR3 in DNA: TGCTCTAGCAGCCCGGACCAGAGCTCCTACAATGAGCAGTTCTTC. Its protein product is CSSSPDQSSYNEQFF.

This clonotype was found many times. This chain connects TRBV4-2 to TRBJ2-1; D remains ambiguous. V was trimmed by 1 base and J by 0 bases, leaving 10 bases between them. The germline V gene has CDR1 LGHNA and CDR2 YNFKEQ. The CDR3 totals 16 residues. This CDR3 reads CASSQGAESSYNEQFF. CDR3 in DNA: TGTGCCAGCAGCCAAGGGGCGGAAAGCTCCTACAATGAGCAGTTCTTC.

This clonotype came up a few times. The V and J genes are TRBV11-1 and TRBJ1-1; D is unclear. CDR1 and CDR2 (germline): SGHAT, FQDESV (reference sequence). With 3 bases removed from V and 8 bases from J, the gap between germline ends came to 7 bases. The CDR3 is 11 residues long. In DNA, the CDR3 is TGTGCCAGCAGCTTGACCGAGGAAGCTTTCTTT. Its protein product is CASSLTEEAFF.

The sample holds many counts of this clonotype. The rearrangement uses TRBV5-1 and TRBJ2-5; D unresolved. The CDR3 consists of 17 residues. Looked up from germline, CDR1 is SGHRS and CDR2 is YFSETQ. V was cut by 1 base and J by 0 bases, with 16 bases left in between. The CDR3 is CASSLSWSGRYQETQYF. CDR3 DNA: TGCGCCAGCAGCTTGTCCTGGTCGGGCAGATACCAAGAGACCCAGTACTTC.

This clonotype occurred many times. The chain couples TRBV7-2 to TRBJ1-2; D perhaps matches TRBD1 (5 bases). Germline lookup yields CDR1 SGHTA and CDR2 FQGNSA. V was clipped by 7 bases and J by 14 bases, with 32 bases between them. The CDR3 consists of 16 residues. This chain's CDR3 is CASTWALNRDQGFTTF. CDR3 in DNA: TGTGCCAGCACCTGGGCCCTAAACCGGGACCAAGGCTTCACGACCTTC.

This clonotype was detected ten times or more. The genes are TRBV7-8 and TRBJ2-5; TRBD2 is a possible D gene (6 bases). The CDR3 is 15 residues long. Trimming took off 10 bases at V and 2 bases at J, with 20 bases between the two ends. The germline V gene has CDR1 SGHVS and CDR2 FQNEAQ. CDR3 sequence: CATGRGLRQQETQYF. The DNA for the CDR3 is TGTGCCACCGGGCGGGGACTCCGGCAACAAGAGACCCAGTACTTC.

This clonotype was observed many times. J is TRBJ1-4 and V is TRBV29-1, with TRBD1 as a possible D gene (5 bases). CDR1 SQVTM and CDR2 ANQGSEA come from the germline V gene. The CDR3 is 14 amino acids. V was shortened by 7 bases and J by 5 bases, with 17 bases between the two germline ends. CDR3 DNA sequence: TGCAGCGCCCGTCAGTGGGGGGAAAATGAAAAACTGTTTTTT. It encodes CSARQWGENEKLFF.

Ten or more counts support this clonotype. The CDR3 spells CASSLREGLNEQFF. The CDR3 DNA follows: TGCGCCAGCAGCTTAAGGGAAGGGCTCAATGAGCAGTTCTTC. This rearrangement joins TRBV5-1 to TRBJ2-1; D not resolved. Germline loops: CDR1 SGHRS, CDR2 YFSETQ. V was cut by 2 bases and J by 6 bases, with 12 bases left in between. This CDR3 is 14 amino acids long.

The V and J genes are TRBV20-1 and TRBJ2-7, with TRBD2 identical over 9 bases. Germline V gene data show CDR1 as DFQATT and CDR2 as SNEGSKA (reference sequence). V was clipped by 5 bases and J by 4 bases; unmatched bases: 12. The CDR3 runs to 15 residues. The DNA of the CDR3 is TGCAGTGCTGAAGAGAATAGCGGGAGTGGGTACGAGCAGTACTTC. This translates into CSAEENSGSGYEQYF.

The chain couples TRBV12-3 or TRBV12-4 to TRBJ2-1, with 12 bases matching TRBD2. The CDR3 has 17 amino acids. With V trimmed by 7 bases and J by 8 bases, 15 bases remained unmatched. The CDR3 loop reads CASNTLITSGRSDEQFF. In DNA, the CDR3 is TGTGCCAGCAACACCCTTATCACTAGCGGGAGGTCGGATGAGCAGTTCTTC.

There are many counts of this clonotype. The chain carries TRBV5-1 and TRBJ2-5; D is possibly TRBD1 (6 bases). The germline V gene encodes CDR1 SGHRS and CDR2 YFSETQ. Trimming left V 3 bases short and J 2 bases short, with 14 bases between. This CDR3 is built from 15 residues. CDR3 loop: CASSSTGTPQETQYF. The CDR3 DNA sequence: TGCGCCAGCAGCTCCACCGGGACACCGCAAGAGACCCAGTACTTC.